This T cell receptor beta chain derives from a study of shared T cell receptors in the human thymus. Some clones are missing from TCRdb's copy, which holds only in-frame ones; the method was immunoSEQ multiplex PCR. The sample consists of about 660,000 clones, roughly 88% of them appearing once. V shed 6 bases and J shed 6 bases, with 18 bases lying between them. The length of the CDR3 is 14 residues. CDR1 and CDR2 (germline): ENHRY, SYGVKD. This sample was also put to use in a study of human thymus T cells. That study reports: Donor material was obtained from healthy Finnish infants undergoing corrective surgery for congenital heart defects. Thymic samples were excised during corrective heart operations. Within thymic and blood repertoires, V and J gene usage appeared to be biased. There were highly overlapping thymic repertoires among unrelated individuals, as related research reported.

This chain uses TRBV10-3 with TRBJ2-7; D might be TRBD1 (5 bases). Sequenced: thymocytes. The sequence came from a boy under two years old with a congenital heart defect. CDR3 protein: CAISPGRWNVEQYF. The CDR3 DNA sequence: TGTGCCATCAGCCCAGGGCGGTGGAACGTCGAGCAGTACTTC.